The rows below give T cell receptor beta chains drawn from one sample of a study of early T cells in non-severe SARS-CoV-2 infection. MiXCR was run by TCRdb on the 5' RACE reads, yielding one entry per CDR3 protein. The table has over 85,000 distinct CDR3 sequences, around an eighth seen once. The source material was whole blood, sampled at baseline. The receptor source for this set is an adult who was a healthcare worker with PCR-confirmed SARS-CoV-2 infection or an uninfected control (not recorded which). The CDR3 runs from the conserved cysteine through the conserved F or W. A D gene is named only where the DNA matches it firmly. Clone size is not always given. Where it is, it says once, few, many or a class for expanded clones.

17	TRBD1	TRBV7-6	few	TRBJ1-2	CASNSHRGGRNNYGYTF	TGTGCCAGCAACTCCCATAGAGGGGGCAGAAATAACTATGGCTACACCTTC
15	TRBD1	TRBV6-6	few	TRBJ1-1	CASSQITGEGTEAFF	TGTGCCAGCAGCCAAATAACAGGGGAAGGGACTGAAGCTTTCTTT
15	TRBD1	TRBV12-3/TRBV12-4	few	TRBJ1-6	CASSFWDRTNSPLHF	TGTGCCAGCAGTTTCTGGGACAGGACGAATTCACCCCTCCACTTT
14	TRBD1	TRBV5-1	many	TRBJ2-7	CASTVGTATYEQYF	TGCGCCAGCACCGTCGGGACAGCTACCTACGAGCAGTACTTC
13	TRBD1	TRBV5-1	many	TRBJ1-1	CASSFYGQGEAFF	TGCGCCAGCAGCTTCTATGGACAGGGTGAAGCTTTCTTT
17	TRBD1	TRBV28	many	TRBJ2-1	CASRLGTGTGGYNEQFF	TGTGCCAGCAGACTAGGGACCGGGACAGGGGGCTACAATGAGCAGTTCTTC
16	NA	TRBV2	NA	TRBJ1-1	CASTDGRESVGLEAFF	TGTGCCAGCACCGACGGGAGGGAAAGTGTGGGCCTGGAAGCTTTCTTT
13	NA	TRBV6-2/TRBV6-3	few	TRBJ2-1	CASSYGGPNEQFF	TGTGCCAGCAGTTACGGGGGCCCCAATGAGCAGTTCTTC
17	TRBD2	TRBV2	NA	TRBJ2-7	CASSEAGGGGDSYEQYF	TGTGCCAGCAGTGAAGCCGGCGGGGGAGGGGATTCCTACGAGCAGTACTTC
10	NA	TRBV29-1	NA	TRBJ1-1	CSVEVTEAFF	TGCAGCGTTGAGGTCACTGAAGCTTTCTTT
9	TRBD1	TRBV29-1	many	TRBJ1-4	CSAGTGGPF	TGCAGCGCAGGGACAGGGGGACCTTTT
15	TRBD1	TRBV28	few	TRBJ1-5	CASSLKGAESWPQHF	TGTGCCAGCAGTTTAAAGGGGGCGGAAAGTTGGCCCCAGCATTTT
12	NA	TRBV28	few	TRBJ2-1	CASSPHPRRQFF	TGTGCCAGCAGTCCTCACCCGAGAAGGCAGTTCTTC
14	NA	TRBV7-2	few	TRBJ1-2	CASSLNSVNYGYTF	TGTGCCAGCAGCTTAAACAGTGTCAACTATGGCTACACCTTC
15	TRBD1	TRBV5-6	NA	TRBJ1-1	CASSFTTGLGTEAFF	TGTGCCAGCAGCTTTACGACAGGGTTAGGCACTGAAGCTTTCTTT
15	NA	TRBV6-1	NA	TRBJ1-1	CASSGGGTGNTEAFF	TGTGCCAGCAGTGGAGGGGGGACGGGTAACACTGAAGCTTTCTTT
14	TRBD1	TRBV6-1	many	TRBJ2-5	CASTTQGAFETQYF	TGTGCCAGCACAACACAGGGGGCTTTTGAGACCCAGTACTTC
17	NA	TRBV27	NA	TRBJ2-7	CASSLHGGELTSYEQYF	TGTGCCAGCAGTTTACATGGGGGCGAACTAACCTCCTACGAGCAGTACTTC
13	NA	TRBV20-1	NA	TRBJ2-7	CSASFRDSYEQYF	TGCAGTGCTAGTTTTAGAGACTCCTACGAGCAGTACTTC
13	NA	TRBV7-3	few	TRBJ2-1	CASSLTLSGEAFF	TGTGCCAGCAGCTTAACTCTATCCGGGGAGGCGTTCTTC
15	NA	TRBV7-2	NA	TRBJ2-3	CASSPRTTSTDTQYF	TGTGCCAGCAGCCCCAGAACCACTAGCACAGATACGCAGTATTTT
13	TRBD1	TRBV15	few	TRBJ2-5	CATSSDRQETQYF	TGTGCCACCAGCTCGGACAGGCAAGAGACCCAGTACTTC
16	NA	TRBV28	few	TRBJ1-2	CASSLYRGQPSYGYTF	TGTGCCAGCAGTTTATACCGGGGCCAGCCCAGCTATGGCTACACCTTC
14	NA	TRBV5-1	few	TRBJ2-1	CASSDAAGNNEQFF	TGCGCCAGCAGTGATGCGGCGGGGAACAATGAGCAGTTCTTC
15	TRBD1	TRBV28	many	TRBJ1-1	CASSFIPDRVGEAFF	TGTGCCAGCAGTTTCATACCCGACAGGGTCGGTGAAGCTTTCTTT
15	TRBD2	TRBV27	few	TRBJ2-1	CASSARLAGGREQFF	TGTGCCAGCAGTGCGAGACTAGCGGGAGGGCGGGAGCAGTTCTTC
11	NA	TRBV20-1	few	TRBJ1-1	CSARRDTEAFF	TGCAGTGCCCGCCGTGACACTGAAGCTTTCTTT
15	TRBD1	TRBV12-3/TRBV12-4	many	TRBJ1-5	CASSLSTGVNQPQHF	TGTGCCAGCAGTCTCTCGACAGGGGTAAATCAGCCCCAGCATTTT
14	NA	TRBV7-6	NA	TRBJ2-1	CASARRGTTDEQFF	TGTGCCAGCGCGCGGCGAGGGACAACGGATGAGCAGTTCTTC
19	TRBD2	TRBV19	NA	TRBJ2-6	CASSIFRGGSFLGANVLTF	TGTGCCAGTAGTATTTTCCGGGGAGGGTCCTTTTTAGGGGCCAACGTCCTGACTTTC
14	NA	TRBV5-6	many	TRBJ1-1	CASSLAGIGTEAFF	TGTGCCAGCAGCTTGGCGGGAATCGGCACTGAAGCTTTCTTT
14	TRBD2	TRBV20-1	NA	TRBJ2-7	CSARDPAGAYEQYF	TGCAGTGCTAGAGACCCAGCGGGGGCCTACGAGCAGTACTTC
14	TRBD2	TRBV12-3/TRBV12-4	NA	TRBJ2-1	CASSPGGAVYEQFF	TGTGCCAGCAGTCCCGGGGGGGCGGTCTATGAGCAGTTCTTC
17	NA	TRBV6-1	many	TRBJ1-5	CASSEALSIRRNQPQHF	TGTGCCAGCAGTGAAGCGTTATCAATCCGCCGCAATCAGCCCCAGCATTTT
17	TRBD1	TRBV5-1	NA	TRBJ2-1	CASSSPQGARIINEQFF	TGCGCCAGCAGCTCGCCCCAGGGGGCACGTATTATAAATGAGCAGTTCTTC
15	TRBD1	TRBV2	few	TRBJ1-2	CASSASGTANYGYTF	TGTGCCAGCAGTGCCTCCGGGACAGCTAACTATGGCTACACCTTC
16	NA	TRBV5-1	NA	TRBJ2-6	CASSLDGFSGANVLTF	TGCGCCAGCAGCTTGGACGGATTCTCTGGGGCCAACGTCCTGACTTTC
16	TRBD2	TRBV5-4	few	TRBJ2-3	CASTPGGILSTDTQYF	TGTGCCAGCACCCCCGGGGGGATTCTCAGCACAGATACGCAGTATTTT
13	NA	TRBV7-8	NA	TRBJ2-7	CASSLAGAGEQYF	TGTGCCAGCAGCTTAGCGGGGGCAGGCGAGCAGTACTTC
18	NA	TRBV20-1	many	TRBJ1-6	CSALTRGRRSTYNSPLHF	TGCAGTGCTCTGACCCGGGGTCGCCGAAGTACCTATAATTCACCCCTCCACTTT
13	NA	TRBV6-1	few	TRBJ1-1	CASSPTGLAEAFF	TGTGCCAGCAGCCCCACGGGATTGGCTGAAGCTTTCTTT
14	NA	TRBV28	many	TRBJ1-5	CASSLYSGEQPQHF	TGTGCCAGCAGTTTATATTCAGGGGAACAGCCCCAGCATTTT
13	NA	TRBV9	few	TRBJ1-5	CASSADTNQPQHF	TGTGCCAGCAGCGCGGACACGAATCAGCCCCAGCATTTT
13	TRBD1	TRBV28	NA	TRBJ1-4	CASRLTGNEKLFF	TGTGCCAGCAGGCTGACAGGGAATGAAAAACTGTTTTTT
13	NA	TRBV7-2	few	TRBJ2-7	CASSGGAGYEQYF	TGTGCCAGCAGCGGGGGGGCTGGTTACGAGCAGTACTTC
12	TRBD1	TRBV29-1	many	TRBJ1-1	CSVRDRNTEAFF	TGCAGCGTACGGGACAGGAACACTGAAGCTTTCTTT
14	TRBD1	TRBV28	few	TRBJ2-7	CASRGTVTVYEQYF	TGTGCCAGCAGGGGGACAGTGACCGTCTACGAGCAGTACTTC
16	NA	TRBV12-3/TRBV12-4	few	TRBJ1-1	CASSLLGSSVNTEAFF	TGTGCCAGCAGTTTGTTAGGATCCTCCGTGAACACTGAAGCTTTCTTT
11	NA	TRBV19	many	TRBJ1-2	CASSIGYGYTF	TGTGCCAGTAGTATCGGGTATGGCTACACCTTC
14	NA	TRBV7-8	few	TRBJ2-7	CASSSGPGSGEQYF	TGTGCCAGCAGCTCCGGCCCGGGTTCCGGCGAGCAGTACTTC
14	TRBD1	TRBV16	many	TRBJ1-1	CASSQRTGIPEAFF	TGTGCCAGCAGCCAACGGACAGGGATACCTGAAGCTTTCTTT
13	NA	TRBV2	few	TRBJ1-1	CASVTDSNTEAFF	TGTGCCAGCGTGACGGACAGTAACACTGAAGCTTTCTTT